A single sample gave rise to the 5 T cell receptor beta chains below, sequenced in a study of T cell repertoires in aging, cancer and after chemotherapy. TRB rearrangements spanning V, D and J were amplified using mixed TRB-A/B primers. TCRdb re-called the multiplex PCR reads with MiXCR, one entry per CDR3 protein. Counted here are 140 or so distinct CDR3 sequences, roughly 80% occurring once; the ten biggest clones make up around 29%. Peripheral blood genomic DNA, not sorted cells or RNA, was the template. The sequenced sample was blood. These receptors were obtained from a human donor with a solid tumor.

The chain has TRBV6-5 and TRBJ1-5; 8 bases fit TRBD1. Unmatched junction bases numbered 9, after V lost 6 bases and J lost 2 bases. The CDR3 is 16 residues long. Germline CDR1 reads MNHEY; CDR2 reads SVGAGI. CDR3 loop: CASSPRTGKGNQPQHF. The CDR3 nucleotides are TGTGCCAGCAGCCCCAGGACAGGGAAGGGCAATCAGCCCCAGCATTTT.

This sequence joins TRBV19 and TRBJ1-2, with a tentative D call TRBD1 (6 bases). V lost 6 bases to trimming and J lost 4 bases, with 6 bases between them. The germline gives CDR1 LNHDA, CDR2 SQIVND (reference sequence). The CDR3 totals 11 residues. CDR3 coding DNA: TGTGCCAGTAGACAGGGCTATGGCTACACCTTC. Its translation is CASRQGYGYTF.

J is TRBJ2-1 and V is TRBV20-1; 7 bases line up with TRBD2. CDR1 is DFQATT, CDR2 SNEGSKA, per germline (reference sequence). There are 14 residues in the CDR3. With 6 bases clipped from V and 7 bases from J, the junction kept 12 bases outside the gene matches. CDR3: CSATGGLGRNEQFF. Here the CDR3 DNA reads TGCAGTGCCACGGGGGGATTAGGTAGGAATGAGCAGTTCTTC.

The CDR3 DNA reads as TGTGCCAGCAGTTTAATCCGCAATCAGCCCCAGCATTTT. Residues: CASSLIRNQPQHF. J is TRBJ1-5 and V is TRBV12-3 or TRBV12-4; D is unclear. This CDR3 region has 13 residues. The V end lost 2 bases, the J end lost 2 bases, and 4 bases lay between the germline ends.

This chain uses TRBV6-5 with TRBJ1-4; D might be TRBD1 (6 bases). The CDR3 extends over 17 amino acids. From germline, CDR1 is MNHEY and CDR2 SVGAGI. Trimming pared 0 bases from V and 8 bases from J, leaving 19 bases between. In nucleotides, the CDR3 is TGTGCCAGCAGTTACTCGATGCATGGTTCAACAGGGGAAAAACTGTTTTTT. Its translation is CASSYSMHGSTGEKLFF.